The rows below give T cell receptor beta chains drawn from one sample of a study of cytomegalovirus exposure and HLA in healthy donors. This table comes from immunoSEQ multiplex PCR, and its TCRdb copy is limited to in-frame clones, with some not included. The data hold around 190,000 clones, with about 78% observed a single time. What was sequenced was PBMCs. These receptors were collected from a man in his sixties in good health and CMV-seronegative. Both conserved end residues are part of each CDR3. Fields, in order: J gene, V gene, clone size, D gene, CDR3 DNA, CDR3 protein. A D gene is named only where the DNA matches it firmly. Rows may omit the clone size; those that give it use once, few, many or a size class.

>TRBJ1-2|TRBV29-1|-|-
TGCAGCGTTGACCGGGGGGACTATGGCTACACCTTC
CSVDRGDYGYTF
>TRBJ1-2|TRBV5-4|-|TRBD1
TGTGCCAGCAGCTTACAGGGGGTTCCCAACTATGGCTACACCTTC
CASSLQGVPNYGYTF
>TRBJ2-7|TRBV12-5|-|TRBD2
TGTGCTAGTGCTCTTTTTCTAGCGGGAGGGCCGTACGAGCAGTACTTC
CASALFLAGGPYEQYF
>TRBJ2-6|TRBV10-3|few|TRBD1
TGTGCCATCACGGGACAGGGCCTACCCAATCCTGGGGCCAACGTCCTGACTTTC
CAITGQGLPNPGANVLTF
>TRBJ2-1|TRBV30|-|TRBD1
TGTGCCTGGGGAGGGCAGGGGGCTTGGGGGGATGAGCAGTTCTTC
CAWGGQGAWGDEQFF
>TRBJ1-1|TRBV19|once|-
TGTGCCAGTAGTATAAACACAGAAGAAGCTTTCTTT
CASSINTEEAFF
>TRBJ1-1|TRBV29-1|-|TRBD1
TGCAGCGCGGGACAGGGGATTAATAGTGAAGCTTTCTTT
CSAGQGINSEAFF
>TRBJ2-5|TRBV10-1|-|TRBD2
TGCGCCAGCAGTGTTCCGGGACTAGCGGGAGGAGATCGGGAGACCCAGTACTTC
CASSVPGLAGGDRETQYF
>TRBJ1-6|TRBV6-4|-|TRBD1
TGTGCCAGCAGCCAACAGGGGGAAAATTCACCCCTCCACTTT
CASSQQGENSPLHF
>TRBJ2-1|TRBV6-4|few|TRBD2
TGTGCCAGCAGTGAGACTAGCGGGGGGAACAATGAGCAGTTCTTC
CASSETSGGNNEQFF
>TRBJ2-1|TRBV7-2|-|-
TGTGCCAGCAGCTTAACGGGAGGGGGCTATGAGCAGTTCTTC
CASSLTGGGYEQFF
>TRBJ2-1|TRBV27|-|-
TGTGCCAGCAGTTTAGGTCGACACCTTTTAAGTGAGCAGTTCTTC
CASSLGRHLLSEQFF